This note documents a single T cell receptor beta chain sequence. Assay used: immunoSEQ multiplex PCR; TCRdb lists only in-frame clones, some missing. There are around 140,000 clones in the sample; around 84% occur only once, and 6.5% to 8% lies in the top ten. The data derive from a study of cytotoxic CD8 clonotypes in ibrutinib-treated CLL. The overall study: Following a median around twelve months of treatment, with a range of 6 to 36, response samples were taken.

The sequence came from a human donor with chronic lymphocytic leukemia. The starting material was PBMCs, obtained after 36 months of ibrutinib treatment.

CDR3 sequence (DNA): TGCGCCAGCAGTCCTAGCGGGGGCACAGATACGCAGTATTTT. Translation gives CASSPSGGTDTQYF. The chain couples TRBV10-1 to TRBJ2-3; 9 bases are shared with TRBD2. CDR1 is WNHNN and CDR2 is SYGVQD in the germline V gene (reference sequence). V gave up 5 bases and J gave up 1 base; unmatched junction bases: 1. The CDR3 runs to 14 residues.